A single sample is the source of the 2 T cell receptor beta chains below, sequenced in a study of cytomegalovirus exposure and HLA in healthy donors. Assay used: immunoSEQ multiplex PCR; TCRdb lists only in-frame clones, some missing. The sample lists approximately 160,000 clones; roughly nine tenths were seen once. Sequencing input: PBMCs. These receptors all come from a woman under 30 in good health and CMV-seropositive.

CDR3 sequence (DNA): TGTGCCAGCAGCCCCGGACAGGGGGGGCATGGCTACACCTTC. Amino acids: CASSPGQGGHGYTF. The rearrangement joins TRBV14 to TRBJ1-2, with TRBD1 matching over 10 bases. Unmatched junction bases numbered 5, after V lost 4 bases and J lost 6 bases. The CDR3 runs 14 residues. Germline-derived CDR1 and CDR2 are SGHDN and FVKESK.

The rearrangement uses TRBV29-1 and TRBJ2-7; 7 nucleotides match TRBD1. Germline CDR1 SQVTM, CDR2 ANQGSEA. This CDR3 is 13 amino acids long. The junction had 5 bases not matched to a gene; V was cut back by 3 bases and J by 3 bases. CDR3 sequence reads: CSVDGQAGYEQYF. The CDR3 coding sequence is TGCAGCGTTGACGGACAGGCGGGCTACGAGCAGTACTTC.